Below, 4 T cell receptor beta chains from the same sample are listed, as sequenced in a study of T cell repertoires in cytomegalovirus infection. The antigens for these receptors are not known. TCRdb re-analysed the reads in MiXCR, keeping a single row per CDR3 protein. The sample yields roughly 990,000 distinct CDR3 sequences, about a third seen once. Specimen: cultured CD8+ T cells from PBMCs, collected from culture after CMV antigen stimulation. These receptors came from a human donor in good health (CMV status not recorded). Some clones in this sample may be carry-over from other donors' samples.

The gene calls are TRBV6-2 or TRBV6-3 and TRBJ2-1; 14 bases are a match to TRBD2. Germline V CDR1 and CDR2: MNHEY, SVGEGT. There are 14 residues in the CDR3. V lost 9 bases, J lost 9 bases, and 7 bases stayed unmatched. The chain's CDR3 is CASLGLAGELEQFF. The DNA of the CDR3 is TGTGCCAGTTTGGGACTAGCGGGGGAGCTTGAGCAGTTCTTC.

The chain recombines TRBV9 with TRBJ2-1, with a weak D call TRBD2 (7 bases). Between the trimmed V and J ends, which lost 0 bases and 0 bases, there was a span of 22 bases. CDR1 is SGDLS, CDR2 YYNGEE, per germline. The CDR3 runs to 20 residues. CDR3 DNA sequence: TGTGCCAGCAGCGTAGAGGGGAAGGCGGGGGCGCCGTCCTCCTACAATGAGCAGTTCTTC. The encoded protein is CASSVEGKAGAPSSYNEQFF. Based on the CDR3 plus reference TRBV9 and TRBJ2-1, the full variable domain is DSGVTQTPKHLITATGQRVTLRCSPRSGDLSVYWYQQSLDQGLQFLIQYYNGEERAKGNILERFSAQQFPDLHSELNLSSLELGDSALYFCASSVEGKAGAPSSYNEQFFGPGTRLTVL.

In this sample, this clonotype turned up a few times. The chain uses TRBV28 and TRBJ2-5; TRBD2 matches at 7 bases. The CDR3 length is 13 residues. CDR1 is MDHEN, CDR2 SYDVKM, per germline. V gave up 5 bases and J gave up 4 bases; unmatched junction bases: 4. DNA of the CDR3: TGTGCCAGCAGTCGGGACTATTTAGAGACCCAGTACTTC. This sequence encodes CASSRDYLETQYF.

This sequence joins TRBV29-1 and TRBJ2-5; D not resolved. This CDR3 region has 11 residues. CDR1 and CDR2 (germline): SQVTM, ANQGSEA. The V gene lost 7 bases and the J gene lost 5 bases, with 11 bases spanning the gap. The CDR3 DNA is TGCAGCGCACCGGACGGGGAGACCCAGTACTTC. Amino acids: CSAPDGETQYF.